This T cell receptor (beta chain) came from a study of identical twins. Study-level points and caveats: Beta clonotypes that were abundant in cord blood contained fewer insertions, a pattern absent from memory repertoires.

The CDR3 is made up of 13 amino acids. Between the trimmed V and J ends, which lost 4 bases and 1 base, there was a span of 8 bases. Germline assignment: CDR1 SGHTA and CDR2 FQGNSA. Addition of a universal primer site occurred through template switching, and cDNA carried unique molecular identifiers. MiXCR was run by TCRdb on the 5' RACE reads, yielding one entry per CDR3 protein. This sample carries about 730,000 distinct CDR3 sequences, about 20% of them seen once, and the ten largest clones take 4% to 5.5%. There are a few counts of this clonotype. Its matching antigen is unknown. The same specimen was also included in a second study, on T cells expressing NK-cell markers. As that report states: In a group of about six donors, dominant NKG2C+ clonotypes represented about 1.0-7.5% of CD8+ T cells.

The chain couples TRBV7-2 to TRBJ2-7; D unclear. The sequencing input was PBMCs. The clonotype comes from a young woman in good health. The CDR3 DNA follows: TGTGCCAGCAGCTCTCGGCCGTCCTACGAGCAGTACTTC. It translates to CASSSRPSYEQYF.